This passage covers 6 T cell receptor beta chains from one sample sequenced in a study of T cells in localized non-small cell lung cancer (dated by TCRdb to about 2020). Library preparation used the immunoSEQ multiplex PCR assay. TCRdb stores this immuneACCESS table with in-frame sequences only. Part of the clones is absent; in the studies checked, under half of the shortfall reflects unresolved V genes, and no reason is known for the rest. In all, the sample holds around 83,000 clones, and roughly 80% of those were seen once. The top ten constitute roughly a fifth of the sample. This specimen was PBMCs, taken before any cancer treatment. The receptors here all came from a man aged 40 to 70 with stage II squamous cell lung carcinoma.

This chain links TRBV5-1 with TRBJ1-1; D possibly corresponds to TRBD1 (5 bases). The V and J ends lost 0 bases and 6 bases respectively, with 15 bases between them. CDR3 length: 15 amino acids. Looked up from germline, CDR1 is SGHRS and CDR2 is YFSETQ. The CDR3 bases are TGCGCCAGCAGCTTGGCCGGAGGGGAAGGGGCTGAAGCTTTCTTT. Its translation: CASSLAGGEGAEAFF.

This clone was observed a few times. The chain combines TRBV28 with TRBJ1-1; D not resolved. V was shortened by 2 bases and J by 0 bases, with 1 base between the two germline ends. Germline CDR1 reads MDHEN; CDR2 reads SYDVKM. This CDR3 has 12 residues. The DNA of the CDR3 is TGTGCCAGCAGTTTACTGAACACTGAAGCTTTCTTT. Translating it yields CASSLLNTEAFF.

The gene calls are TRBV7-2 and TRBJ2-7; D might be TRBD1 (6 bases). Germline lookup yields CDR1 SGHTA and CDR2 FQGNSA. CDR3 length: 13 amino acids. Trimming removed 7 bases at V and 3 bases at J, with 13 bases between. The CDR3 sequence: CASTLDRGYEQYF. As DNA, the CDR3 is TGTGCCAGCACCTTGGACAGAGGCTACGAGCAGTACTTC.

This rearrangement joins TRBV4-1 to TRBJ2-1; D unresolved. This CDR3 is built from 13 residues. CDR1 and CDR2 from the germline V gene are MGHRA and YSYEKL. Trimming took 0 bases from V and 5 from J, leaving 5 bases between them. CDR3 bases: TGCGCCAGCAGCCAAGAAAGTCACAATGAGCAGTTCTTC. Encoded protein: CASSQESHNEQFF.

This chain links TRBV7-9 with TRBJ2-5, with D maybe TRBD1 (5 bases). The CDR3 has 12 residues. The V gene's germline CDR1 is SEHNR and CDR2 FQNEAQ (reference sequence). Trimming pared 6 bases from V and 5 bases from J, leaving 10 bases between. The DNA for the CDR3 is TGTGCCAGCAGTCCAGGGTCGGAGACCCAGTACTTC. It specifies CASSPGSETQYF.

The gene calls are TRBV5-1 and TRBJ2-1; TRBD2 is a possible D gene (5 bases). CDR1 and CDR2 from the germline V gene are SGHRS and YFSETQ. The CDR3 is 15 amino acids. V gave up 6 bases and J gave up 8 bases, with 21 bases separating them. CDR3 sequence: CASTIKLEGKDEQFF. CDR3 DNA sequence: TGCGCCAGCACCATAAAGCTAGAGGGTAAGGATGAGCAGTTCTTC.